These 30 T cell receptor beta chains share one sample of origin, sequenced in a study of a mutant IDH1 vaccine in newly diagnosed glioma. The time point denotes: week 47, end of study. Vaccination used 300 ug of mutant IDH1 20-mer peptide per dose, with topical imiquimod. Their antigens remain unidentified. Data came from immunoSEQ multiplex PCR; TCRdb stores just in-frame clones and leaves some out. The repertoire holds tens of thousands of clones, with around 83% as singletons. Sequences were derived from PBMCs, sampled from a glioma patient whose treatment included an IDH1 peptide vaccine. These receptors were obtained from a man in his thirties or forties with glioma.

The gene calls are TRBV6-6 and TRBJ2-7; D is unresolved. From germline, CDR1 is MNHNY and CDR2 SVGAGI (reference sequence). This CDR3 contains 13 residues. Trimming shortened V by 7 bases and J by 3 bases, and 13 bases separated the two germline ends. The CDR3 here is CASTGGSVYEQYF. Here the CDR3 DNA reads TGTGCCAGCACCGGCGGTTCAGTCTACGAGCAGTACTTC.

The chain is built from TRBV18 and TRBJ1-2; tentative D call: TRBD1 (5 bases). The CDR3 is 12 amino acids. The germline V and J ends were trimmed by 4 bases and 6 bases, with 9 bases remaining between them. Germline V gene sequence: CDR1 KGHSH, CDR2 LQKENI. CDR3 loop: CASSRRDDGYTF. DNA of the CDR3: TGTGCCAGCTCACGGCGGGACGATGGCTACACCTTC.

This chain joins TRBV15 and TRBJ1-5, with D possibly matching TRBD1 (5 bases). The germline V and J ends were trimmed by 0 bases and 2 bases, with 8 bases remaining between them. This CDR3 has 15 residues. Per the germline V gene, CDR1 is LNHNV and CDR2 is YYDKDF (reference sequence). The CDR3 DNA reads as TGTGCCACCAGCAGAGAAGGGGAGGGCAATCAGCCCCAGCATTTT. This sequence encodes CATSREGEGNQPQHF. Using reference TRBV15 and TRBJ1-5 for the parts outside the CDR3, the full variable domain is DAMVIQNPRYQVTQFGKPVTLSCSQTLNHNVMYWYQQKSSQAPKLLFHYYDKDFNNEADTPDNFQSRRPNTSFCFLDIRSPGLGDTAMYLCATSREGEGNQPQHFGDGTRLSIL.

The rearrangement links TRBV5-1 to TRBJ2-5; 8 bases fit TRBD1. CDR3 length: 14 amino acids. The V and J ends lost 4 bases and 5 bases, in that order; junction bases with no gene match: 7. Germline-derived CDR1 and CDR2 are SGHRS and YFSETQ. The CDR3 DNA reads as TGCGCCAGCAGCGCGACAGGGGCAGGCGAGACCCAGTACTTC. Protein product: CASSATGAGETQYF.

This clone was recorded only once. The chain couples TRBV28 to TRBJ1-1; weak D call: TRBD1 (6 bases). Between the trimmed V and J ends, which lost 5 bases and 4 bases, there was a span of 17 bases. CDR1 is MDHEN and CDR2 is SYDVKM in the germline V gene. The CDR3 is 15 residues long. DNA of the CDR3: TGTGCCAGCAGTAGAGAGAAGGGGGTAGGCACTGAAGCTTTCTTT. It encodes CASSREKGVGTEAFF.

The rearrangement joins TRBV6-5 to TRBJ1-2; D perhaps matches TRBD1 (5 bases). CDR1 and CDR2 from the germline V gene are MNHEY and SVGAGI. This CDR3 has 14 residues. V lost 2 bases, J lost 0 bases, and 7 bases lay in between. The CDR3 protein is CASSYDRANYGYTF. DNA for the CDR3: TGTGCCAGCAGTTACGACAGAGCTAACTATGGCTACACCTTC.

This clone occurred once. The gene calls are TRBV10-1 and TRBJ1-2; the D gene is possibly TRBD1 (6 bases). Trimming pared 5 bases from V and 3 bases from J, leaving 10 bases between. CDR3 length equals 13 residues. Germline V lookup: CDR1 WNHNN, CDR2 SYGVQD (reference sequence). CDR3 bases: TGCGCCAGCAGTAACGGACAGTACTATGGCTACACCTTC. Its translation: CASSNGQYYGYTF.

V gene TRBV5-1 combines with J gene TRBJ2-7, with 7 bases that match TRBD2. Germline assignment: CDR1 SGHRS and CDR2 YFSETQ. The CDR3 covers 15 residues. With 3 bases clipped from V and 0 bases from J, the junction kept 6 bases outside the gene matches. The CDR3 here is CASSSGTTRSYEQYF. CDR3 DNA: TGCGCCAGCAGCTCTGGGACTACCCGCTCCTACGAGCAGTACTTC.

A few counts support this clone. The chain uses TRBV2 and TRBJ1-5; no reliable D call. The germline V gene encodes CDR1 SNHLY and CDR2 FYNNEI. V was pared by 6 bases and J by 0 bases, with 9 bases between. The CDR3 is 14 residues long. CDR3 coding DNA: TGTGCCAGCAGAGAGGCTTTTAGCAATCAGCCCCAGCATTTT. Protein product: CASREAFSNQPQHF.

This clone occurred a few times. This sequence joins TRBV9 and TRBJ1-1, with a possible D match to TRBD1 (5 bases). CDR1 SGDLS and CDR2 YYNGEE come from the germline V gene. Trimming removed 8 bases at V and 1 base at J, with 12 bases between. There are 13 residues in the CDR3. CDR3 amino acids: CASQTGANTEAFF. The CDR3 region has the DNA TGTGCCAGTCAGACCGGGGCGAACACTGAAGCTTTCTTT.

The sample holds one count of this clone. The gene calls are TRBV5-1 and TRBJ1-1; D not certain. CDR3 size: 13 residues. With 7 bases removed from V and 6 bases from J, the gap between germline ends came to 16 bases. CDR1 is SGHRS, CDR2 YFSETQ, per germline. The CDR3 region has the DNA TGCGCCAGCGGGAACAGTGGGAGCGCTGAAGCTTTCTTT. Amino acids: CASGNSGSAEAFF. The complete variable domain, with remaining parts taken from reference TRBV5-1 and TRBJ1-1, reads KAGVTQTPRYLIKTRGQQVTLSCSPISGHRSVSWYQQTPGQGLQFLFEYFSETQRNKGNFPGRFSGRQFSNSRSEMNVSTLELGDSALYLCASGNSGSAEAFFGQGTRLTVV.

A few counts support this clone. This rearrangement joins TRBV14 to TRBJ1-1; D might be TRBD1 (5 bases). This CDR3 spans 14 amino acids. Germline V CDR1 and CDR2: SGHDN, FVKESK. The V gene lost 3 bases and the J gene lost 6 bases, with 14 bases spanning the gap. The CDR3 region has the DNA TGTGCCAGCAGCCACCGGGACTCCCTTTCTGAAGCTTTCTTT. Amino acids: CASSHRDSLSEAFF.

V usage is TRBV4-1 and J usage is TRBJ2-5, with D possibly TRBD1 on 6 matching bases. The J call could be wrong; TRBJ2-7 is a better fit for the DNA end. The CDR3 length is 15 residues. Germline CDR1 MGHRA, CDR2 YSYEKL. CDR3 nucleotide sequence: TGCGCCAGCAGCCAAGGGACAGCAGGAAACTACGAGCAGTACTTC. Its protein is CASSQGTAGNYEQYF.

This chain links TRBV15 with TRBJ2-7, with 8 nucleotides matching TRBD1. Germline lookup yields CDR1 LNHNV and CDR2 YYDKDF (reference sequence). The CDR3 is 21 residues long. The J segment lost 2 bases and the V segment lost 0 bases, leaving 21 bases of the junction unmatched. The CDR3 spells CATSRDRIGPTDRGLPYEQYF. CDR3 nucleotides: TGTGCCACCAGCAGAGATCGGATCGGACCAACTGACAGGGGACTCCCCTACGAGCAGTACTTC.

The CDR3 reads CASSLAGRTNTEAFF. The CDR3 DNA is TGCGCCAGCAGCTTGGCGGGACGTACGAACACTGAAGCTTTCTTT. The chain recombines TRBV5-1 with TRBJ1-1; tentative D call: TRBD1 (5 bases). The length of the CDR3 is 15 residues. V lost 0 bases, J lost 1 base, and 10 bases lay in between. Per the germline V gene, CDR1 is SGHRS and CDR2 is YFSETQ.

This chain connects TRBV29-1 to TRBJ1-5; D might be TRBD1 (6 bases). CDR3 length: 13 residues. The ends were cut back, 6 bases at V and 6 bases at J, with 15 bases in the middle. CDR1 SQVTM and CDR2 ANQGSEA come from the germline V gene. In nucleotides, the CDR3 is TGCAGCGTGACAGGACACCTGGGTCAGCCCCAGCATTTT. Protein: CSVTGHLGQPQHF.

The chain carries TRBV15 and TRBJ1-1; D might be TRBD1 (6 bases). CDR3 length: 16 residues. The germline V gene encodes CDR1 LNHNV and CDR2 YYDKDF (reference sequence). Between the trimmed V and J ends, which lost 0 bases and 0 bases, there was a span of 11 bases. The CDR3 DNA follows: TGTGCCACCAGCAGAGATAGGTACAGGGTGAACACTGAAGCTTTCTTT. Translating gives CATSRDRYRVNTEAFF.

The J gene is TRBJ2-3, the V gene TRBV11-2; TRBD2 might be the D (6 bases). In germline, CDR1 is SGHAT, CDR2 FQNNGV. Trimming took 5 bases from V and 0 from J, leaving 12 bases between them. The CDR3 contains 15 residues. The CDR3 DNA sequence: TGTGCCAGCAGCACGGTGGCGGGGAGCACAGATACGCAGTATTTT. Translated: CASSTVAGSTDTQYF.

The chain has TRBV7-2 and TRBJ2-7; a weak D match, TRBD1 (6 bases). CDR1 is SGHTA, CDR2 FQGNSA, per germline. This CDR3 is built from 17 residues. The V end lost 3 bases, the J end lost 1 base, and 19 bases lay between the germline ends. CDR3 in DNA: TGTGCCAGCAGCTTTCAGCGCAGGGGTATGAAGTCCTACGAGCAGTACTTC. It specifies CASSFQRRGMKSYEQYF.

The sample holds one count of this clone. The V call is TRBV6-1, the J call TRBJ1-4, with 7 bases lining up with TRBD1. Germline V lookup: CDR1 MNHNS, CDR2 SASEGT. This CDR3 is 15 amino acids long. V trimming: 6 bases; J trimming: 10 bases; junction bases outside the gene matches: 14. The CDR3 loop reads CASSKRQGVQGKLFF. The CDR3 DNA sequence: TGTGCCAGCAGCAAACGTCAGGGGGTTCAGGGAAAACTGTTTTTT.

The J gene is TRBJ1-1, the V gene TRBV11-2, with D tentatively TRBD1 (6 bases). Trimming cost V 2 bases and J 1 base, with 14 bases left between them. The CDR3 totals 16 residues. Looked up from germline, CDR1 is SGHAT and CDR2 is FQNNGV. The CDR3 region is CASSLRGPGANTEAFF. CDR3 in DNA: TGTGCCAGCAGCTTACGCGGGCCAGGGGCGAACACTGAAGCTTTCTTT.

The gene calls are TRBV19 and TRBJ1-1; the D gene is possibly TRBD1 (5 bases). Germline CDR1 is LNHDA and CDR2 is SQIVND (reference sequence). Trimming removed 6 bases from V and 4 bases from J, with 15 bases in between. This CDR3 is 14 amino acids long. CDR3 amino acids: CASSLQGVATEAFF. The CDR3 DNA reads as TGTGCCAGTAGCCTTCAGGGAGTGGCCACTGAAGCTTTCTTT.

The chain carries TRBV7-2 and TRBJ2-3; weak D call: TRBD1 (5 bases). CDR3 length: 18 amino acids. The germline gives CDR1 SGHTA, CDR2 FQGNSA. Trimming stripped 2 bases from V and 2 bases from J, with 20 bases between. For the CDR3, the DNA is TGTGCCAGCAGCTTAAACAAGATCCCAGGGTTTGACACAGATACGCAGTATTTT. Translated: CASSLNKIPGFDTDTQYF.

V gene TRBV5-1 combines with J gene TRBJ2-1; 8 bases agree with TRBD1. The CDR3 has 16 residues. Trimming at V came to 1 base and at J to 1 base, leaving 4 bases not matched to a gene. Germline CDR1 reads SGHRS; CDR2 reads YFSETQ. The CDR3 loop reads CASSLIGTGSYNEQFF. In DNA form, the CDR3 reads TGCGCCAGCAGCTTGATTGGGACAGGTTCCTACAATGAGCAGTTCTTC. Variable domain in full (rest from reference TRBV5-1 and TRBJ2-1): KAGVTQTPRYLIKTRGQQVTLSCSPISGHRSVSWYQQTPGQGLQFLFEYFSETQRNKGNFPGRFSGRQFSNSRSEMNVSTLELGDSALYLCASSLIGTGSYNEQFFGPGTRLTVL.

V and J are TRBV25-1 and TRBJ2-7; tentatively, D is TRBD2 (6 bases). Germline loops: CDR1 MGHDK, CDR2 SYGVNS. This CDR3 region has 15 residues. With 3 bases removed from V and 3 bases from J, the gap between germline ends came to 15 bases. As DNA, the CDR3 is TGTGCCAGCAGTGACGCGGACTATCCCGGCTACGAGCAGTACTTC. Translated, it gives CASSDADYPGYEQYF.

V is TRBV18 and J is TRBJ1-5, with 8 bases identical to TRBD1. CDR1 is KGHSH, CDR2 LQKENI, per germline. The CDR3 loop spans 20 amino acids. Trimming removed 1 base from V and 0 bases from J; junction bases left unmatched: 14. The CDR3 reads CASSPLQGAIGGYSNQPQHF. CDR3 in DNA: TGTGCCAGCTCACCACTTCAGGGGGCTATCGGAGGATATAGCAATCAGCCCCAGCATTTT.

Only a few counts were recorded for this clone. The chain joins TRBV29-1 to TRBJ1-1; D unclear. Germline CDR1 SQVTM, CDR2 ANQGSEA. With 7 bases removed from V and 1 base from J, the gap between germline ends came to 16 bases. This CDR3 is built from 14 residues. The CDR3 region has the DNA TGCAGCGCCTCGCTTCTTACACAGAACACTGAAGCTTTCTTT. Protein sequence: CSASLLTQNTEAFF.

The chain employs TRBV6-5 and TRBJ2-7; perhaps TRBD1 as D (6 bases). The germline gives CDR1 MNHEY, CDR2 SVGAGI. CDR3 length: 14 residues. The V end lost 4 bases, the J end lost 1 base, and 11 bases lay between the germline ends. DNA of the CDR3: TGTGCCAGCAGTTCCTCGGACAGTTCCTACGAGCAGTACTTC. Amino acid sequence: CASSSSDSSYEQYF.

V usage is TRBV6-5 and J usage is TRBJ1-2, with 7 positions matching TRBD1. The CDR3 loop spans 12 amino acids. The germline CDR1 and CDR2 sequences are MNHEY and SVGAGI. Trimming took 6 bases from V and 7 from J; bases not matched to a gene: 5. CDR3 bases: TGTGCCAGCAGAGACGACAGGGTTGGCTACACCTTC. Amino acids: CASRDDRVGYTF.

This clone was picked up one time. V and J are TRBV19 and TRBJ2-7; 8 nucleotides align to TRBD1. There are 15 residues in the CDR3. J gave up 0 bases and V 4 bases, and 5 bases lay outside the gene matches. Germline values: CDR1 LNHDA, CDR2 SQIVND (reference sequence). CDR3 amino acids: CASSTNRGASYEQYF. DNA for the CDR3: TGTGCCAGTAGTACCAACAGGGGGGCCTCCTACGAGCAGTACTTC.